The 21 T cell receptor beta chains below all came from one sample that was sequenced in a study of cytomegalovirus exposure and HLA in healthy donors. Primers: 60 Vbeta forward and 13 Jbeta reverse. Measured with immunoSEQ multiplex PCR; TCRdb has only the in-frame clones, and not every one. The sample lists around 78,000 clones, around 80% occurring once. The sample was PBMCs. These TCRs come from a male donor in good health and CMV-seronegative.

J is TRBJ2-6 and V is TRBV18; TRBD1 matches at 9 bases. Trimming cost V 4 bases and J 2 bases; bases outside gene matches: 9. CDR3 length: 18 amino acids. Germline V gene sequence: CDR1 KGHSH, CDR2 LQKENI. This CDR3 reads CASSQQRTGATGANVLTF. DNA of the CDR3: TGTGCCAGCTCACAACAACGGACAGGGGCAACTGGGGCCAACGTCCTGACTTTC.

The V call is TRBV7-8, the J call TRBJ1-3; maybe TRBD1 (6 bases). Germline values: CDR1 SGHVS, CDR2 FQNEAQ. The CDR3 length is 15 residues. V was shortened by 1 base and J by 2 bases, with 9 bases between the two germline ends. CDR3 in DNA: TGTGCCAGCAGCTTAGTGGGGGCGACTGGAAACACCATATATTTT. This translates into CASSLVGATGNTIYF.

This clone is a singleton in its sample. The V call is TRBV2, the J call TRBJ2-5; 7 bases are shared with TRBD1. V trimming: 6 bases; J trimming: 5 bases; junction bases outside the gene matches: 9. CDR1 SNHLY and CDR2 FYNNEI come from the germline V gene. The CDR3 is 14 residues long. The CDR3 here is CASSGQVPVETQYF. For the CDR3, the DNA is TGTGCCAGCAGCGGACAGGTACCTGTGGAGACCCAGTACTTC.

This sequence joins TRBV9 and TRBJ2-1; D is ambiguous. The CDR3 runs 17 residues. Germline CDR1 reads SGDLS; CDR2 reads YYNGEE. The V end was cut by 3 bases, the J end by 4 bases, with 20 bases between. CDR3 sequence reads: CASSARAGFGTYNEQFF. Written as DNA, the CDR3 is TGTGCCAGCAGCGCGAGAGCCGGGTTCGGAACTTACAATGAGCAGTTCTTC.

The rearrangement uses TRBV30 and TRBJ1-6, with 11 bases lining up with TRBD1. This CDR3 region has 14 residues. With V trimmed by 3 bases and J by 9 bases, 4 bases remained unmatched. CDR1 is GTSNPN, CDR2 SVGIG, per germline (reference sequence). Here the CDR3 DNA reads TGTGCCTGGAGAAGGACAGGGGGCCCTTCACCCCTCCACTTT. Its protein product is CAWRRTGGPSPLHF. The variable domain in full, with the rest retrieved from reference TRBV30 and TRBJ1-6, is SQTIHQWPATLVQPVGSPLSLECTVEGTSNPNLYWYRQAAGRGLQLLFYSVGIGQISSEVPQNLSASRPQDRQFILSSKKLLLSDSGFYLCAWRRTGGPSPLHFGNGTRLTVT.

This sequence joins TRBV29-1 and TRBJ1-1; 7 positions agree with TRBD1. This CDR3 region has 11 residues. The J segment lost 6 bases and the V segment lost 6 bases, leaving 4 bases of the junction unmatched. Germline CDR1 is SQVTM and CDR2 is ANQGSEA. For the CDR3, the DNA is TGCAGCGTCGGGCAGGGGGCTGAAGCTTTCTTT. Protein sequence: CSVGQGAEAFF.

The J gene is TRBJ1-1, the V gene TRBV14, with 8 bases matching TRBD1. Germline V gives CDR1 SGHDN, CDR2 FVKESK. V was pared by 0 bases and J by 10 bases, with 4 bases of the junction left unmatched. The length of the CDR3 is 13 residues. In nucleotides, the CDR3 is TGTGCCAGCAGCCAAGATGGCAGGGGGCGAGCTTTCTTT. Translated: CASSQDGRGRAFF.

The chain links TRBV5-1 to TRBJ1-2, with 8 bases fitting TRBD1. J lost 3 bases, V lost 4 bases, and 8 bases had no gene match. In germline, CDR1 is SGHRS, CDR2 YFSETQ. The CDR3 loop spans 15 amino acids. CDR3 amino acids: CASSGRTGLDYGYTF. The CDR3 region has the DNA TGCGCCAGCAGCGGAAGGACAGGGTTGGACTATGGCTACACCTTC. The whole variable domain, filled in from reference TRBV5-1 and TRBJ1-2, reads KAGVTQTPRYLIKTRGQQVTLSCSPISGHRSVSWYQQTPGQGLQFLFEYFSETQRNKGNFPGRFSGRQFSNSRSEMNVSTLELGDSALYLCASSGRTGLDYGYTFGSGTRLTVV.

This sequence joins TRBV5-1 and TRBJ2-2; D may be TRBD1 (6 bases). Germline CDR1 and CDR2: SGHRS and YFSETQ. V dropped 2 bases and J dropped 5 bases, with 13 bases sitting between them. The CDR3 contains 15 residues. The CDR3 DNA reads as TGCGCCAGCAGCTTACTGACAGGCAGGACCGGGGAGCTGTTTTTT. It translates to CASSLLTGRTGELFF.

The genes are TRBV11-3 and TRBJ2-7; the match to TRBD2 covers 14 bases. The ends lost 1 base at V and 6 bases at J; junction bases unmatched: 5. This CDR3 contains 16 residues. Germline loops: CDR1 SGHNT, CDR2 YENEEA. The CDR3 sequence is CASSLGGLAGVSEQYF. In DNA, the CDR3 is TGTGCCAGCAGCTTAGGGGGACTAGCGGGAGTAAGCGAGCAGTACTTC.

The V call is TRBV5-1, the J call TRBJ2-7; weak D call: TRBD1 (6 bases). This CDR3 spans 14 amino acids. Trimming removed 4 bases from V and 3 bases from J, with 14 bases in between. Germline CDR1 SGHRS, CDR2 YFSETQ. The CDR3 loop reads CASSPLQGHYEQYF. The DNA for the CDR3 is TGCGCCAGCAGCCCACTCCAGGGGCACTACGAGCAGTACTTC.

This clone appeared once. The gene calls are TRBV2 and TRBJ1-2, with D tentatively TRBD1 (5 bases). Trimming took off 8 bases at V and 14 bases at J, with 24 bases between the two ends. The CDR3 sequence is 13 residues long. Germline V lookup: CDR1 SNHLY, CDR2 FYNNEI. CDR3 loop: CASVFSVQGPCTF. As DNA, the CDR3 is TGTGCCAGCGTTTTTAGTGTCCAGGGCCCATGTACCTTC.

This chain uses TRBV2 with TRBJ1-4, with D possibly matching TRBD1 (5 bases). This CDR3 contains 15 residues. In germline, CDR1 is SNHLY, CDR2 FYNNEI. The V gene lost 3 bases and the J gene lost 0 bases, with 8 bases spanning the gap. CDR3 protein: CASSEGGATNEKLFF. CDR3 DNA sequence: TGTGCCAGCAGTGAGGGGGGAGCAACTAATGAAAAACTGTTTTTT. The whole variable domain, remainder taken from reference TRBV2 and TRBJ1-4, is EPEVTQTPSHQVTQMGQEVILRCVPISNHLYFYWYRQILGQKVEFLVSFYNNEISEKSEIFDDQFSVERPDGSNFTLKIRSTKLEDSAMYFCASSEGGATNEKLFFGSGTQLSVL.

The chain carries TRBV6-1 and TRBJ1-2; D unclear. The germline CDR1 and CDR2 sequences are MNHNS and SASEGT. V lost 2 bases, J lost 6 bases, and 22 bases lay in between. The CDR3 loop spans 17 amino acids. The CDR3 loop reads CASSESRRRQPRDGYTF. The CDR3 DNA follows: TGTGCCAGCAGTGAAAGTCGGAGGAGGCAGCCTAGGGATGGCTACACCTTC.

The rearrangement uses TRBV7-2 and TRBJ1-1; D is unclear. Germline assignment: CDR1 SGHTA and CDR2 FQGNSA. The CDR3 is made up of 14 amino acids. V was pared by 2 bases and J by 11 bases, with 18 bases between. CDR3 protein: CASSLSRAGSAAFF. CDR3 DNA sequence: TGTGCCAGCAGCTTAAGCCGGGCGGGAAGTGCGGCTTTCTTT.

V gene TRBV27 combines with J gene TRBJ2-1; D gene unclear. Per germline, CDR1 MNHEY and CDR2 SMNVEV (reference sequence). The V gene lost 2 bases and the J gene lost 8 bases, with 7 bases spanning the gap. The CDR3 is made up of 12 amino acids. CDR3 DNA: TGTGCCAGCAGTTTAACAGAAGATGAGCAGTTCTTC. Translated, it gives CASSLTEDEQFF.

The rearrangement links TRBV30 to TRBJ1-5; unclear D gene. This CDR3 comprises 14 residues. V lost 2 bases, J lost 3 bases, and 11 bases lay in between. Germline V gives CDR1 GTSNPN, CDR2 SVGIG (reference sequence). The CDR3 nucleotides read TGTGCCTGGAGTACAGCTTTGGACAATCAGCCCCAGCATTTT. Its protein product is CAWSTALDNQPQHF. Together with reference TRBV30 and TRBJ1-5, the CDR3 gives the full variable domain: SQTIHQWPATLVQPVGSPLSLECTVEGTSNPNLYWYRQAAGRGLQLLFYSVGIGQISSEVPQNLSASRPQDRQFILSSKKLLLSDSGFYLCAWSTALDNQPQHFGDGTRLSIL.

This chain joins TRBV5-6 and TRBJ2-7, with 12 bases fitting TRBD2. This CDR3 contains 17 residues. Germline V lookup: CDR1 SGHDT, CDR2 YYEEEE. Trimming took 2 bases from V and 4 from J; bases not matched to a gene: 10. The CDR3 coding sequence is TGTGCCAGCAGCTTCGAGGCTAGCGGGAGGGCCCTTTACGAGCAGTACTTC. This sequence encodes CASSFEASGRALYEQYF.

This clone is a singleton in its sample. The gene calls are TRBV18 and TRBJ2-2; D gene unclear. Germline V gene sequence: CDR1 KGHSH, CDR2 LQKENI. The CDR3 totals 14 residues. V was trimmed by 4 bases and J by 1 base, leaving 7 bases between them. This chain's CDR3 is CASSLAGNTGELFF. In DNA form, the CDR3 reads TGTGCCAGCTCACTTGCAGGGAACACCGGGGAGCTGTTTTTT.

CDR3 coding DNA: TGTGCCAGCAGAAAACAAGACTACTATGGCTACACCTTC. Translation: CASRKQDYYGYTF. This sequence joins TRBV6-5 and TRBJ1-2; the D is unclear. V lost 6 bases and J 3 bases, leaving 11 bases between the germline ends. Germline V gene lookup returns CDR1 MNHEY and CDR2 SVGAGI. This CDR3 region has 13 residues.

This rearrangement joins TRBV7-2 to TRBJ2-5; D gene uncertain. The CDR3 contains 13 residues. The germline V gene has CDR1 SGHTA and CDR2 FQGNSA. The V end lost 1 base, the J end lost 5 bases, and 8 bases lay between the germline ends. The CDR3 here is CASSLGRLETQYF. DNA of the CDR3: TGTGCCAGCAGCTTAGGGCGGCTGGAGACCCAGTACTTC.